Here is one TCR beta chain with its context. This receptor's antigen is unknown. No per-base quality is available; no much larger clone lies one base away. The protocol used for the library was the immunoSEQ multiplex PCR assay. TCRdb took over this immuneACCESS table, retaining in-frame rearrangements with V and J assigned. Such tables are incomplete; in checked studies, under half of the missing clones stem from an unresolved V gene, and the remainder is unexplained. Counted in this sample were 47,000 or so clones; approximately 95% of them appeared once. 0.4% to 0.6% of the sample is taken by the ten largest. Per the germline V gene, SQVTM is the CDR1 and ANQGSEA is the CDR2. CDR3 length: 14 amino acids, cysteine to phenylalanine. The entry retains the CDR3 DNA only, 42 bases that are in frame from base 1. V trim: 4 bases; J trim: 3 bases; unmatched bases: 8. This sample is drawn from a study of T cell changes during pregnancy in multiple sclerosis (dated by TCRdb to between 2019 and 2020). At the level of the whole study: The study examined how the T cell repertoire changed over the course of pregnancy in women with multiple sclerosis.

This sequence originates from a female donor with multiple sclerosis, enrolled in a pregnancy study. The sample here was CD4+ T cells from peripheral blood mononuclear cells, taken in the first trimester of pregnancy. The rearranged chain carries TRBV29-1 and TRBJ2-7, and 8 junction bases match TRBD1. CDR3 reads: CSVVSGQGIYEQYF. The DNA reads as follows: TGCAGCGTTGTCTCTGGACAGGGCATCTACGAGCAGTACTTC.